The entry below gives a single T cell receptor (beta chain) sequence along with its context. Its antigen is not known. This entry is derived from a study of T cells in Graves' hyperthyroidism and ophthalmopathy. Study outcomes and limitations: Within blood appeared most thyroid clonotypes that had expanded above 0.001.

The CDR3 has 14 amino acids. Trimming took 5 bases from V and 0 from J; bases not matched to a gene: 6. The V gene's germline CDR1 is DFQATT and CDR2 SNEGSKA (reference sequence). From RNA transcripts, TCR beta CDR3 regions were amplified. An initial round of RT-PCR targeting the TCR CDR3 relied on the HTBI primer set. Via MiXCR, TCRdb re-called the multiplex PCR reads, giving one row per CDR3 protein. The data contain 530,000 or so distinct CDR3 sequences, 24% of them singletons. Exclusion of patients followed from uncontrolled infection, other autoimmune disease, pregnancy or lactation. The chain carries TRBV20-1 and TRBJ2-7, with 8 bases fitting TRBD2. The material sequenced was blood. This receptor was identified in a woman aged 25 to 39 with Graves' ophthalmopathy. The CDR3 region is CSAPLAGSSYEQYF. The CDR3 nucleotides read TGCAGTGCTCCGTTAGCGGGGAGCTCCTACGAGCAGTACTTC.